This entry concerns a single T cell receptor (beta chain). This clonotype occurred many times. Its antigen is still unknown. There are no base qualities to consult, and no much larger clone falls within one base. The protocol used for the library was multiplex PCR. This sample was sequenced with an Illumina HiSeq 2500. TCRbeta libraries were constructed through three rounds of nested PCR with primers (Table S4) according to protocols modified from ARM-PCR. Before sequencing, PCR products in the 200-500 bp range were cut out of the gel and cleaned up using the QIAquick gel extraction kit. As for the authors' bioinformatics: Reads were cleaned with Trimmomatic, merged with FLASH into complete CDR3 sequences, and assigned to V(D)J germline segments with MiTCR. Clonal diversity was calculated as the inverse Simpson's index using VDJtools. Productive reads were defined as in-frame sequences without a premature stop codon. Using fastp at Q25 and MiXCR, TCRdb reprocessed the public reads and kept productive beta chains. Merged by CDR3 protein, the rows form single entries marked with the most common genes and DNA. TCRdb, not the original authors, processed these V and J calls. The sample table contains tens of thousands of distinct CDR3 sequences; only one count was recorded for just under 75% of them. Around 9.6% of the sample is held by the ten biggest clonotypes.

Bulk unsorted tissue served as the source for RNA extraction, and RNA quality was assessed using a NanoDrop ND-1000 and an Agilent 2100. The donors were newly diagnosed lung cancer patients admitted for thoracic surgery in China from August to November 2014 who had not received prior chemotherapy. Patients who had received previous radiotherapy or chemotherapy, or who had another concurrent cancer, were excluded from the study. Pieces of surgical tissue measuring about 1-2.1 cm3 were kept in RNAlater solution and stored at -80 degrees C until use. The sample is drawn from a study of tumor and adjacent non-tumor tissue in lung cancer (dated by TCRdb to between 2017 and 2018). Regarding the complete study: Of the cohort, roughly 12 patients had adenocarcinoma, 2 had squamous cell carcinoma and 1 had small cell lung cancer. A total of approximately 130,000,000 productive TCRbeta reads were generated by sequencing, corresponding to an average of approximately 4.5 million reads per sample. TCRbeta CDR3 sequencing was performed on roughly 27 paired specimens, with one tumor sample and one normal lung sample collected per patient. The approximately 15 patients were aged about 30 to 80 years, included around 10 men and 5 women, and had TNM stage I to III disease. Bulk TCRbeta repertoires were compared between lung tumor tissue and matched distant non-tumor lung tissue obtained from over 13 lung cancer patients.

Here is what the overall study found, with its caveats: Tumor tissue showed significantly higher TCR diversity (inverse Simpson) than normal lung tissue, at about 400 vs 150 (P = 0.0075, Mann-Whitney U test). Peripheral blood was not sequenced, so blood TCRbeta repertoires in these lung cancer patients were not examined. Only around 16 patients were in the cohort, and the authors stated that larger samples and more detailed clinical data are needed. The sequencing platform is not named in the methods, and unique molecular identifiers are not mentioned. In normal lung, the top 100 clones accounted for a significantly larger cumulative share of the repertoire than in tumor tissue. TCR diversity was significantly higher in younger patients, and higher tumor TCR diversity was associated with shorter overall and disease-free survival.

From its cysteine to its phenylalanine, the CDR3 spans 14 amino acids. Only the CDR3 portion is preserved as DNA: 42 bases, with reading frame beginning at the first base. Per the germline V gene, SGHTA is the CDR1 and FQGTGA is the CDR2. V is cut back by 1 base and J by 9 bases, with 6 bases in the junction unmatched. The sequencing input was lung tumor tissue. The TCR comes from a woman in her thirties or forties with non-small cell lung cancer. The V and J segments used are TRBV7-3 and TRBJ2-1; the central 7 bases match TRBD2. The nucleotide sequence is TGTGCCAGCAGCTTAAGGGGAAGGGAGGGTGAGCAGTTCTTC. It is translated as CASSLRGREGEQFF.